These 14 T cell receptor beta chains were sequenced from one sample in a study of cytomegalovirus exposure and HLA in healthy donors (dated by TCRdb to the late 2010s). The protocol used for the library was the immunoSEQ multiplex PCR assay. A mixture of 60 forward primers for TCR Vbeta segments and 13 reverse primers for TCR Jbeta segments was used in the multiplex PCR. TCRdb re-hosts the immuneACCESS table, in-frame sequences only. Its copies lack some clones; in the studies checked, an unresolved V gene accounts for under half of them, and the cause for the rest is not known. For this sample the table gives some 90,000 clones, of which more than 55% were detected only once. The ten largest clones add up to 5.5% to 6% of the sample. The specimen was PBMCs. These TCRs come from a boy younger than 18 in good health and CMV-seropositive.

The chain carries TRBV6-1 and TRBJ2-3, with TRBD2 identical over 8 bases. The CDR3 totals 14 residues. CDR1 MNHNS and CDR2 SASEGT come from the germline V gene. V shed 4 bases and J 5 bases; nucleotides not matched to a gene: 5. The CDR3 DNA sequence: TGTGCCAGCAGTGCGACCGGGAGGGGAGATACGCAGTATTTT. Translating it yields CASSATGRGDTQYF.

The chain combines TRBV5-1 with TRBJ2-1; 7 bases are shared with TRBD2. V lost 6 bases and J lost 1; bases outside the gene matches: 7. The CDR3 has 15 residues. Germline CDR1 SGHRS, CDR2 YFSETQ. The CDR3 protein is CASTWGGVSYNEQFF. The DNA of the CDR3 is TGCGCCAGCACCTGGGGGGGAGTTTCCTACAATGAGCAGTTCTTC. The full variable domain, rest sourced from reference TRBV5-1 and TRBJ2-1, is KAGVTQTPRYLIKTRGQQVTLSCSPISGHRSVSWYQQTPGQGLQFLFEYFSETQRNKGNFPGRFSGRQFSNSRSEMNVSTLELGDSALYLCASTWGGVSYNEQFFGPGTRLTVL.

This clone came up a few times. The rearrangement uses TRBV28 and TRBJ2-7, with a tentative D call TRBD1 (5 bases). The CDR3 totals 12 residues. With 6 bases removed from V and 1 base from J, the gap between germline ends came to 7 bases. CDR1 and CDR2 (germline): MDHEN, SYDVKM. The CDR3 nucleotides are TGTGCCAGCAGCCCAGGGTCCTACGAGCAGTACTTC. Amino acid sequence: CASSPGSYEQYF.

The CDR3 DNA follows: TGTGCCAGCAGCTCCTCCCAGACAATAATAACTGAAGCTTTCTTT. Amino acid sequence: CASSSSQTIITEAFF. The chain carries TRBV5-6 and TRBJ1-1, with D unresolved. CDR3 length: 15 residues. V lost 3 bases and J 5 bases, leaving 17 bases between the germline ends. Germline V lookup: CDR1 SGHDT, CDR2 YYEEEE. Drawing the rest from reference TRBV5-6 and TRBJ1-1, the complete variable domain is DAGVTQSPTHLIKTRGQQVTLRCSPKSGHDTVSWYQQALGQGPQFIFQYYEEEERQRGNFPDRFSGHQFPNYSSELNVNALLLGDSALYLCASSSSQTIITEAFFGQGTRLTVV.

This chain links TRBV5-1 with TRBJ2-5, with 11 bases aligning to TRBD2. The CDR3 is 18 amino acids. V dropped 4 bases and J dropped 4; count of bases not matched to a gene: 15. Germline CDR1 is SGHRS and CDR2 is YFSETQ. The DNA of the CDR3 is TGCGCCAGCAGCGGGGGGGTACTAGCGGGAGTTCTAGGAGAGACCCAGTACTTC. Translating gives CASSGGVLAGVLGETQYF.

The V call is TRBV19, the J call TRBJ2-1; D not resolved. Trimming stripped 4 bases from V and 1 base from J, with 8 bases between. Looked up from germline, CDR1 is LNHDA and CDR2 is SQIVND (reference sequence). The CDR3 has 14 residues. This chain's CDR3 is CASSKTISYNEQFF. In DNA, the CDR3 is TGTGCCAGTAGTAAAACTATTTCCTACAATGAGCAGTTCTTC.

This clone has just a few counts. The DNA of the CDR3 is TGTGCCAGCAGCGGATCGGTCGGGGAAAAACTGTTTTTT. Protein product: CASSGSVGEKLFF. The genes are TRBV7-2 and TRBJ1-4, with unresolved D. Germline V gene data show CDR1 as SGHTA and CDR2 as FQGNSA. V was clipped by 5 bases and J by 8 bases, with 12 bases between them. The CDR3 sequence is 13 residues long.

The chain links TRBV11-2 to TRBJ2-3; 9 bases map to TRBD2. CDR1 is SGHAT, CDR2 FQNNGV, per germline. This CDR3 is 18 amino acids long. The V and J ends lost 1 base and 0 bases, in that order; junction bases with no gene match: 8. The CDR3 DNA follows: TGTGCCAGCAGCTTAGTAGCGGGAGTTGGTGCGAGCACAGATACGCAGTATTTT. Amino acids: CASSLVAGVGASTDTQYF.

This chain connects TRBV5-6 to TRBJ2-5, with TRBD1 identical over 10 bases. The V gene's germline CDR1 is SGHDT and CDR2 YYEEEE. Trimming removed 2 bases from V and 4 bases from J; junction bases left unmatched: 5. The CDR3 is 15 residues long. CDR3 amino acids: CASSFFRTGGETQYF. The CDR3 region has the DNA TGTGCCAGCAGCTTCTTTAGGACAGGGGGAGAGACCCAGTACTTC.

The rearrangement uses TRBV30 and TRBJ2-1; tentatively, D is TRBD1 (6 bases). The V and J ends lost 4 bases and 5 bases respectively, with 9 bases between them. The germline V gene has CDR1 GTSNPN and CDR2 SVGIG (reference sequence). The CDR3 sequence is 12 residues long. The DNA for the CDR3 is TGTGCCTGGACCAGGGGTCACAATGAGCAGTTCTTC. Translation: CAWTRGHNEQFF.

The gene calls are TRBV21-1 and TRBJ2-7; no check of the table's D call, TRBD2, against the DNA was made. TRBV21-1 is a pseudogene locus. The CDR3 has 14 amino acids. CDR3 sequence (DNA): TGTGCCAGCACCCTGGCGGGGCCCACCTACGAGCAGTACTTC. Its protein is CASTLAGPTYEQYF.

This clone was recorded a few times. A junction end diverges from the germline sequence, so it may reflect a read error. J is TRBJ1-2 and V is TRBV29-1; D remains ambiguous. Germline CDR1 reads SQVTM; CDR2 reads ANQGSEA. The CDR3 contains 11 residues. The CDR3 here is CSVGEEAGYPF. CDR3 sequence (DNA): TGCAGCGTAGGAGAAGAGGCTGGCTACCCCTTC.

This chain links TRBV7-9 with TRBJ1-1, with TRBD1 as a possible D gene (6 bases). The germline V and J ends were trimmed by 2 bases and 11 bases, with 12 bases remaining between them. This CDR3 has 12 residues. Germline V CDR1 and CDR2: SEHNR, FQNEAQ (reference sequence). The CDR3: CASSLPGAIAFF. The CDR3 coding sequence is TGTGCCAGCAGCTTACCAGGGGCTATCGCTTTCTTT.

V usage is TRBV6-5 and J usage is TRBJ2-3; the D is unclear. V lost 6 bases and J lost 11, with 15 bases in between. CDR3 length: 12 amino acids. Looked up from germline, CDR1 is MNHEY and CDR2 is SVGAGI. The CDR3 nucleotides are TGTGCCAGCAGCCGAAGCCCGTTAGAGCAGTATTTT. Its translation is CASSRSPLEQYF.